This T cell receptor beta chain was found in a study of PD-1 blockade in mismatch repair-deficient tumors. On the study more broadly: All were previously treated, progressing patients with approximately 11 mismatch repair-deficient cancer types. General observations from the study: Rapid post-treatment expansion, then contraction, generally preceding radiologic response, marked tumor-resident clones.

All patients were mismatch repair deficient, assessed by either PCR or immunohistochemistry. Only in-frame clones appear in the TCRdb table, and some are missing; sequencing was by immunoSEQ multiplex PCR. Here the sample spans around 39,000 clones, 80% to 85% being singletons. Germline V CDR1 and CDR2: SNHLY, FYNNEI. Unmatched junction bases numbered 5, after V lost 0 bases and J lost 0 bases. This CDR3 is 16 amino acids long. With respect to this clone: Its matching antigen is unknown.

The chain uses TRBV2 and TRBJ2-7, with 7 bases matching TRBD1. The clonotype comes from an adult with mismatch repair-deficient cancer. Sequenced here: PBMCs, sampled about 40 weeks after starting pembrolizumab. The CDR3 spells CASSEANRDSSYEQYF. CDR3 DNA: TGTGCCAGCAGTGAAGCCAACCGGGACAGCTCCTACGAGCAGTACTTC.